This is a list of T cell receptor beta chains from one sample in a study of blood T cells in healthy people across ages. TCRdb redid the calling of the 5' RACE reads with MiXCR, one entry per CDR3 protein. The table shows 540,000 or so distinct CDR3 sequences, with approximately 30% occurring only once. Sequencing was performed on blood. The receptors shown here come from a woman aged 70-85 years in good health. The CDR3 runs from the conserved cysteine through the conserved F or W. Fields, in order: J gene, clone size, V gene, D gene, CDR3 DNA, CDR3 protein. D genes are given only for firm matches. Not every row has a clone size; where given, it reads once, few, many or a size class.

>TRBJ1-1|NA|TRBV7-3|NA
TGTGCCAGCAGCCCCAACTCGGGGCTCACTGAAGCTTTCTTT
CASSPNSGLTEAFF
>TRBJ1-5|few|TRBV2|NA
TGTGCCAGCAGTGAAGACCGAATAGGCAATCAGCCCCAGCATTTT
CASSEDRIGNQPQHF
>TRBJ1-4|NA|TRBV27|NA
TGTGCCAGCAGTGAACGGGGGCACGCTAATGAAAAACTGTTTTTT
CASSERGHANEKLFF
>TRBJ1-2|NA|TRBV12-3/TRBV12-4|TRBD1
TGTGCCAGCGCGGGGACAGGGGCGCTATATGGCTACACCTTC
CASAGTGALYGYTF
>TRBJ2-1|few|TRBV28|TRBD1
TGTGCCAGCAGTTCCGGACAGGACCAAGAGACCCGGTACTTC
CASSSGQDQETRYF
>TRBJ1-2|few|TRBV29-1|NA
TGCAGCGCCGTGACAACTGCGGGAGGCTACACCTTC
CSAVTTAGGYTF
>TRBJ1-2|few|TRBV2|NA
TGTGCCAGCAATGAAGGGCCAATATATGGCTACACCTTC
CASNEGPIYGYTF
>TRBJ2-1|NA|TRBV4-1|NA
TGCGCCAGCAGCCAAGGGGACCAAACCTGGAATGAGCAGTTCTTC
CASSQGDQTWNEQFF
>TRBJ2-1|few|TRBV10-3|TRBD2
TGTGCCATCAGTGAGTCGAAGGGCGGGGGGATTTACAATGAGCAGTTCTTC
CAISESKGGGIYNEQFF
>TRBJ1-1|NA|TRBV7-3|NA
TGTGCCAGCAGCTTATTAGGGGGTGGCACTGAAGCTTTCTTT
CASSLLGGGTEAFF
>TRBJ1-4|NA|TRBV7-2|NA
TGTGCCAGCAGCCCGACCTATTCCGAAAAACTGTTTTTT
CASSPTYSEKLFF
>TRBJ2-3|NA|TRBV15|TRBD2
TGTGCCACCAGCAGAGGCGGGGGGATATACACAGATACGCAGTATTTT
CATSRGGGIYTDTQYF
>TRBJ2-5|NA|TRBV15|TRBD2
TGTGCCACCAGCAGACATCAGCGGGTCGGGGGGGCCGCAGAGACCCAGTACTTC
CATSRHQRVGGAAETQYF
>TRBJ2-3|NA|TRBV20-1|NA
TGCAGTGCTTTAACAGGGAATACGCAGTATTTT
CSALTGNTQYF
>TRBJ2-3|NA|TRBV20-1|TRBD2
TGCAGTGCCGCTCCCTTGGCTAGCGGGGACCACACAGATACGCAGTATTTT
CSAAPLASGDHTDTQYF
>TRBJ1-4|NA|TRBV7-9|TRBD1
TGTGCCAGCAGCGTCTACCAGGACAGGGGAAATGAAAAACTGTTTTTT
CASSVYQDRGNEKLFF
>TRBJ2-1|once|TRBV24-1|NA
TGTGCCACCAGTGATTTGGAGAGGCGTTACAATGAGCAGTTCTTC
CATSDLERRYNEQFF
>TRBJ2-3|NA|TRBV4-1|TRBD1
TGCGCCAGCAGCCAAGGCGGACAGGAGGTAACAGATACGCAGTATTTT
CASSQGGQEVTDTQYF
>TRBJ2-1|NA|TRBV5-1|TRBD2
TGCGCCAGCAGCCCCTTACCTAGCGGGGCCTACAATGAGCAGTTCTTC
CASSPLPSGAYNEQFF
>TRBJ1-5|few|TRBV20-1|NA
TGCAGTGCTAGAGATCTAGGCAGTTTCCAGCCCCAGCATTTT
CSARDLGSFQPQHF
>TRBJ1-3|NA|TRBV19|NA
TGTGCCAGTAGTATTAGACTCTTCAACTCTGGAAACACCGTATATTTT
CASSIRLFNSGNTVYF
>TRBJ2-5|NA|TRBV29-1|TRBD1
TGCAGTTGGGAAGGGGGCACGGAGACCCAGTACTTC
CSWEGGTETQYF